Listed here are 17 T cell receptor beta chains from one sample, sequenced in a study of CD8 T cells in ankylosing spondylitis. TCRdb re-derived calls from the 5' RACE reads in MiXCR, one entry per CDR3 protein. The top ten clones hold approximately 4% of a sample with 150,000 to 200,000 distinct CDR3 sequences, about 20% of them seen once. Material: blood, either unsorted or a sorted T cell fraction (not recorded which). The source is a male donor aged 10 to 30 with ankylosing spondylitis or in good health (not recorded which).

The chain combines TRBV9 with TRBJ1-2; weak D call: TRBD1 (5 bases). Germline assignment: CDR1 SGDLS and CDR2 YYNGEE. CDR3 length: 16 residues. V was cut by 0 bases and J by 2 bases, with 14 bases left in between. DNA for the CDR3: TGTGCCAGCAGCGTAGCAGTAAGGGGTCCCAACTATGGCTACACCTTC. The encoded protein is CASSVAVRGPNYGYTF.

This clonotype was counted many times. The V call is TRBV7-9, the J call TRBJ2-3; D may correspond to TRBD1 or TRBD2 (5 bases each). The CDR3 is 14 amino acids. Germline V lookup: CDR1 SEHNR, CDR2 FQNEAQ (reference sequence). Trimming took off 0 bases at V and 2 bases at J, with 6 bases between the two ends. The CDR3 loop reads CASSLAGDTDTQYF. CDR3 nucleotides: TGTGCCAGCAGCTTAGCGGGGGACACAGATACGCAGTATTTT.

This clonotype has a count of ten or more. The rearrangement joins TRBV5-6 to TRBJ2-3, with 7 bases fitting TRBD1. In germline, CDR1 is SGHDT, CDR2 YYEEEE. The CDR3 totals 15 residues. Trimming took 0 bases from V and 6 from J; bases not matched to a gene: 7. CDR3 in amino acids: CASSLGTGGSDTQYF. CDR3 nucleotides: TGTGCCAGCAGCTTGGGGACAGGAGGAAGTGATACGCAGTATTTT.

The V and J genes are TRBV20-1 and TRBJ2-2, with TRBD2 identical over 14 bases. V dropped 3 bases and J dropped 6; count of bases not matched to a gene: 6. Germline assignment: CDR1 DFQATT and CDR2 SNEGSKA (reference sequence). The length of the CDR3 is 16 residues. CDR3 loop: CSARETSGRVSGELFF. DNA for the CDR3: TGCAGTGCTAGGGAGACTAGCGGGAGGGTATCCGGGGAGCTGTTTTTT.

This clonotype was counted many times. The rearrangement links TRBV20-1 to TRBJ1-2; tentatively, D is TRBD1 (6 bases). CDR1 and CDR2 from the germline V gene are DFQATT and SNEGSKA (reference sequence). Deletions cut 3 bases from V and 6 bases from J, with 11 bases between. There are 12 residues in the CDR3. The CDR3 DNA is TGCAGTGCTAGTAACAGGGTGAATGGCTACACCTTC. Translation: CSASNRVNGYTF.

This clonotype was found many times. The J gene is TRBJ1-1, the V gene TRBV20-1; no reliable D call. Trimming shortened V by 2 bases and J by 0 bases, and 10 bases separated the two germline ends. The germline V gene encodes CDR1 DFQATT and CDR2 SNEGSKA (reference sequence). The CDR3 is 14 residues long. The CDR3 protein is CSARPPGLNTEAFF. The CDR3 region has the DNA TGCAGTGCTAGACCGCCGGGCCTGAACACTGAAGCTTTCTTT.

This clonotype showed up many times. The chain joins TRBV27 to TRBJ1-5; D is perhaps TRBD1 (6 bases). Trimming removed 5 bases at V and 4 bases at J, with 21 bases between. Germline V gene data show CDR1 as MNHEY and CDR2 as SMNVEV (reference sequence). This CDR3 comprises 17 residues. The CDR3 DNA reads TGTGCCAGCAGTCTTCAGGGGCCGCCTGGGGCAAATCAGCCCCAGCATTTT. Amino acids: CASSLQGPPGANQPQHF.

In this sample, this clonotype turned up a few times. The V gene is TRBV4-2, the J gene TRBJ2-5; 9 bases are a match to TRBD1. The trim removed 1 base at V and 4 bases at J, leaving 4 bases unmatched. CDR1 LGHNA and CDR2 YNFKEQ come from the germline V gene. The CDR3 consists of 15 residues. CDR3 loop: CASSQVVQGAETQYF. CDR3 in DNA: TGTGCCAGCAGCCAAGTAGTACAGGGGGCAGAGACCCAGTACTTC.

The table lists this clonotype with a few counts. The chain is built from TRBV29-1 and TRBJ1-1; no clear D. Germline CDR1 and CDR2: SQVTM and ANQGSEA. V lost 3 bases to trimming and J lost 0 bases, with 8 bases between them. The CDR3 extends over 13 amino acids. The CDR3 region is CSVEGKLNTEAFF. CDR3 nucleotides: TGCAGCGTTGAGGGCAAGTTGAACACTGAAGCTTTCTTT.

This clonotype was recorded at least ten times. The rearrangement joins TRBV19 to TRBJ2-7; D remains unclear. This CDR3 region has 14 residues. Trimming pared 5 bases from V and 2 bases from J, leaving 13 bases between. Germline loops: CDR1 LNHDA, CDR2 SQIVND (reference sequence). Here the CDR3 DNA reads TGTGCCAGTAGTGACGGCGGTACTGCCTACGAGCAGTACTTC. Its translation is CASSDGGTAYEQYF.

This clonotype was seen repeatedly, ten times or more. This CDR3 is CASSLHQPPDTQYF. CDR3 nucleotide sequence: TGTGCCAGCAGCTTGCACCAACCCCCAGATACGCAGTATTTT. The V and J genes are TRBV7-8 and TRBJ2-3; no clear D gene. The germline V and J ends were trimmed by 3 bases and 4 bases, with 11 bases remaining between them. The CDR3 length is 14 residues. Germline CDR1 is SGHVS and CDR2 is FQNEAQ.

This clonotype was counted at least ten times. The chain combines TRBV10-3 with TRBJ2-7; 10 bases align to TRBD2. Losses at the gene ends were 2 bases for V and 0 bases for J; bases not matched to a gene: 4. CDR1 is ENHRY, CDR2 SYGVKD, per germline. The CDR3 runs 16 residues. The CDR3 region is CAISEDSGRSSYEQYV. In DNA form, the CDR3 reads TGTGCCATCAGTGAGGATAGCGGGAGGAGCTCCTACGAGCAGTACGTC.

V and J are TRBV20-1 and TRBJ2-5; tentative D call: TRBD2 (6 bases). The CDR3 totals 14 residues. V gave up 3 bases and J gave up 1 base, with 12 bases separating them. Germline assignment: CDR1 DFQATT and CDR2 SNEGSKA (reference sequence). In DNA form, the CDR3 reads TGCAGTGCTAGGGCGGGACCGGTCCAAGAGACCCAGTACTTC. It translates to CSARAGPVQETQYF.

The sample holds many counts of this clonotype. The chain joins TRBV5-1 to TRBJ2-7, with TRBD2 identical over 13 bases. The CDR3 covers 16 residues. Germline lookup yields CDR1 SGHRS and CDR2 YFSETQ. After removal of 7 bases from V and 1 base from J, the junction contained 8 bases not matched to a gene. This CDR3 reads CASSLSGLAGSYEQYV. The CDR3 region has the DNA TGCGCCAGCTCCCTCTCGGGACTAGCGGGATCCTACGAGCAGTACGTC.

The chain is built from TRBV2 and TRBJ2-2; 8 positions match TRBD1. J gave up 7 bases and V 4 bases, and 5 bases lay outside the gene matches. Germline CDR1 SNHLY, CDR2 FYNNEI. This CDR3 has 14 residues. The CDR3 DNA reads as TGTGCCAGCAGTGCTGCAGGGGGCGGCGGGGAGCTGTTTTTT. Translating it yields CASSAAGGGGELFF.

This clonotype was counted ten times or more. The rearrangement links TRBV19 to TRBJ2-6, with D unclear. Germline V gene sequence: CDR1 LNHDA, CDR2 SQIVND (reference sequence). With 3 bases removed from V and 2 bases from J, the gap between germline ends came to 8 bases. The CDR3 has 15 residues. The CDR3: CASSISLTGANVLTF. The CDR3, as DNA: TGTGCCAGTAGTATCAGCCTGACTGGGGCCAACGTCCTGACTTTC.

There are many counts of this clonotype. V gene TRBV12-3 or TRBV12-4 combines with J gene TRBJ2-1; tentatively, D is TRBD1 (5 bases). The CDR3 consists of 14 residues. The germline V and J ends were trimmed by 3 bases and 5 bases, with 11 bases remaining between them. The CDR3 nucleotides are TGTGCCAGCAGTTTCGTGACAGCTAACAATGAGCAGTTCTTC. As protein: CASSFVTANNEQFF.